This TCR beta chain was sequenced for a study of cytomegalovirus exposure and HLA in healthy donors. Findings and limits, study-wide: A classifier reportedly called cytomegalovirus status with high sensitivity and specificity. Segments of the TCR beta V type were, in most cases, productive about 90% or about 30% of the time in an earlier analysis.

The PCR ran on 60 Vbeta and 13 Jbeta primers. In the study's own analysis: About 80 million unique TCR beta chains, roughly 11 million of them shared, were counted by a later analysis. Repertoires were generated with immunoSEQ multiplex PCR, while TCRdb's copy carries only in-frame clones and drops some. D and trimming come from the DNA, and the V and J calls and clone size come from that table. The sample lists hundreds of thousands of clones; roughly four fifths were seen once. The CDR3 covers 13 residues. Germline V gives CDR1 LNHDA, CDR2 SQIVND (reference sequence). V was trimmed by 5 bases and J by 7 bases, leaving 14 bases between them. The sample holds a few counts of this clone. The antigen remains undetermined.

The source material was PBMCs. The chain couples TRBV19 to TRBJ1-1; D is unresolved. The sequence derives from a woman in her thirties or forties in good health and CMV-seronegative. DNA for the CDR3: TGTGCCAGTAGTCCCGCGAGGGTTATTGAAGCTTTCTTT. As protein: CASSPARVIEAFF.